This T cell receptor (beta chain) is from a study of blood T cell repertoires in COVID-19. On the study more broadly: Italy, Spain and the United States were the sources of the convalescent and acute COVID-19 samples. PBMCs, B-cell-depleted T cells, or T cells provided the cDNA or gDNA that made up the material.

CDR1 is MDHEN, CDR2 SYDVKM, per germline. This CDR3 is 14 amino acids long. V dropped 7 bases and J dropped 6; count of bases not matched to a gene: 9. Those enrolled in Seattle joined during active infection and were followed longitudinally afterward. In the source study's methods: Using reference gene primer amplification, nucleated cell counts were estimated. Assay: immunoSEQ multiplex PCR; the TCRdb copy retains only in-frame clones and omits some. The V and J calls and clone size come from that table; D and trimming were worked out from the DNA. The sample carries about 370,000 clones, about 90% recorded once.

Sequenced material: peripheral blood. The sequence came from a woman between 25 and 40 years old with COVID-19, enrolled during active disease. The rearrangement uses TRBV28 and TRBJ1-1; TRBD1 agrees at 9 bases. CDR3 sequence (DNA): TGTGCCAGCAACCTACAGGGGGCGAAGGCTGAAGCTTTCTTT. Its translation: CASNLQGAKAEAFF.